A selection of T cell receptor beta chains follows, all from one sample in a study of long-term antiretroviral therapy in people with HIV. The repertoire was sequenced with immunoSEQ multiplex PCR; TCRdb's copy has only in-frame clones and lacks some. The sample comprises about 16,000 clones, around 90% of which are singletons, and 14% to 15% rests with the top ten. The sample in question was unsorted PBMCs, obtained more than 2.2 years before starting antiretroviral therapy. Receptors were obtained from a woman in her twenties or thirties with HIV. Each CDR3 is given with its conserved first and last residue. D genes are given only for firm matches. Where a row states a size, it is once, few, many or the class of an expanded clone; other rows omit it.

D gene,clone size,V gene,J gene,CDR3 protein,CDR3 DNA
NA,NA,TRBV30,TRBJ2-1,CAWSGRAGSYNEQFF,TGTGCCTGGAGTGGGAGGGCGGGCTCCTACAATGAGCAGTTCTTC
TRBD1,NA,TRBV7-3,TRBJ1-2,CASSPGQGATGYTF,TGTGCCAGCAGCCCGGGACAGGGGGCGACGGGCTACACCTTC
NA,once,TRBV19,TRBJ1-1,CASSIDGNTEAFF,TGTGCCAGTAGTATAGACGGAAACACTGAAGCTTTCTTT
NA,NA,TRBV11-2,TRBJ1-2,CASSLEVWQNYGYTF,TGTGCCAGCAGCTTAGAAGTCTGGCAGAACTATGGCTACACCTTC
NA,NA,TRBV2,TRBJ2-3,CASRIEAAGQYF,TGTGCCAGCAGGATTGAAGCAGCCGGGCAGTATTTT
NA,NA,TRBV6-5,TRBJ1-1,CASTNIGHMNTEAFF,TGTGCCAGCACCAACATAGGACACATGAACACTGAAGCTTTCTTT
TRBD1,NA,TRBV19,TRBJ1-1,CASSKRTGGVGNTEAFF,TGTGCCAGTAGTAAAAGGACAGGGGGCGTGGGGAACACTGAAGCTTTCTTT
TRBD2,few,TRBV6-1,TRBJ2-7,CASSVGGGLSEQYF,TGTGCCAGTTCAGTCGGCGGGGGGCTCAGTGAGCAGTACTTC
TRBD1,NA,TRBV19,TRBJ1-1,CASIPLRDSLNTEAFF,TGTGCCAGTATTCCCCTCCGGGACAGCTTGAACACTGAGGCTTTCTTT
NA,NA,TRBV7-8,TRBJ2-7,CASSTRQISYEQYF,TGTGCCAGCAGCACGCGACAGATCTCCTACGAGCAGTACTTC
TRBD2,NA,TRBV27,TRBJ2-3,CASSPPSGGYTDTQYF,TGTGCCAGCAGTCCCCCTAGCGGGGGGTACACAGATACGCAGTATTTT
NA,NA,TRBV4-3,TRBJ2-6,CASSQDYPGANVLTF,TGCGCCAGCAGCCAAGATTATCCTGGGGCCAACGTCCTGACTTTC
NA,NA,TRBV19,TRBJ1-4,CASSPRETNEKLFF,TGTGCCAGTAGTCCAAGGGAGACTAATGAAAAACTGTTTTTT
TRBD1,NA,TRBV7-2,TRBJ1-6,CASSLFGGGTGGKNSPLHF,TGTGCCAGCAGCTTATTTGGCGGTGGGACAGGGGGGAAAAATTCACCCCTCCACTTT
NA,NA,TRBV7-9,TRBJ2-5,CASSLVPRESETQYF,TGTGCCAGCAGCTTAGTTCCCCGGGAGAGCGAGACCCAGTACTTC
TRBD1,NA,TRBV4-3,TRBJ2-3,CASSQEEGTGIADTQYF,TGCGCCAGCAGCCAAGAAGAGGGGACAGGGATCGCAGATACGCAGTATTTT
NA,NA,TRBV13,TRBJ1-1,CASSLRQARQNTEAFF,TGTGCCAGCAGCTTACGACAGGCACGACAGAACACTGAAGCTTTCTTT